One T cell receptor beta chain is described in this entry. This sample is part of a study of T cell changes during pregnancy in multiple sclerosis. The CDR3 extends over 14 amino acids. The V gene lost 4 bases and the J gene lost 6 bases, with 17 bases spanning the gap. The germline V gene encodes CDR1 SGHRS and CDR2 YFSETQ. Only in-frame clones appear in the TCRdb table, and some are missing; sequencing was by immunoSEQ multiplex PCR. In the table there are some 87,000 clones, roughly 92% of which are singletons. The clonotype comes from a female donor with multiple sclerosis, enrolled in a pregnancy study. Sequences were derived from peripheral blood, sampled in the first trimester of pregnancy. This chain uses TRBV5-1 with TRBJ2-7; the D gene is possibly TRBD1 (6 bases). The CDR3 spells CASSDPQGLVEQYF. CDR3 in DNA: TGCGCCAGCAGCGACCCACAGGGCCTTGTCGAGCAGTACTTC.